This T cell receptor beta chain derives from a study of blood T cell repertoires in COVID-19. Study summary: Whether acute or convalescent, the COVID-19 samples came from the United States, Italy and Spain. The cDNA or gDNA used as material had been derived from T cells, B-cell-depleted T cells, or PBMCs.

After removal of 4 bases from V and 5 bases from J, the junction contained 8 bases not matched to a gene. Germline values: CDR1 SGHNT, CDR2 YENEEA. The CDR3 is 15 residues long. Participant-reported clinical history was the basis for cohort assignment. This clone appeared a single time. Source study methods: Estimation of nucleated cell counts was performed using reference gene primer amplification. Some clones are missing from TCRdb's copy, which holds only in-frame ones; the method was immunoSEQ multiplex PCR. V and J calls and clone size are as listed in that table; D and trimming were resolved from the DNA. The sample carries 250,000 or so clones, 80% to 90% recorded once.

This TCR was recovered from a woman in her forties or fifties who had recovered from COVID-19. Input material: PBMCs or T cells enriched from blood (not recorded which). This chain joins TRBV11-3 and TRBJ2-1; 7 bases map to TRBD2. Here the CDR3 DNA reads TGTGCCAGCAGCTATACTAGCGCCAGCCACAATGAGCAGTTCTTC. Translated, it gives CASSYTSASHNEQFF.